This T cell receptor beta chain derives from a study of cytomegalovirus exposure and HLA in healthy donors. PCR primers comprised 60 Vbeta and 13 Jbeta primers. TCRdb's copy holds only in-frame clones and misses some; the assay was immunoSEQ multiplex PCR. The data contain about 140,000 clones, about 80% of them singletons. Points on this clone: Its specificity is unknown.

Notes on the study in general: HLA-A and HLA-B allele assignments for most subjects were reportedly predicted accurately using TCR beta sequences. The productive fraction for most TCR beta V segments was about 90% or about 30% in an earlier analysis. Analyzed later, association rates of TCRs varied across HLA loci, with DRB1 most and HLA-C fewest.

The junction had 2 bases not matched to a gene; V was cut back by 5 bases and J by 5 bases. The CDR3 is 13 amino acids. The V gene's germline CDR1 is SGHTA and CDR2 FQGNSA. The V and J genes are TRBV7-2 and TRBJ1-5, with 8 bases identical to TRBD1. Sequencing was done on a sample of PBMCs. This receptor was taken from a man in his thirties or forties in good health and CMV-seropositive. The CDR3 DNA sequence: TGTGCCAGCAGCACACAGGGGGATCAGCCCCAGCATTTT. This encodes CASSTQGDQPQHF.